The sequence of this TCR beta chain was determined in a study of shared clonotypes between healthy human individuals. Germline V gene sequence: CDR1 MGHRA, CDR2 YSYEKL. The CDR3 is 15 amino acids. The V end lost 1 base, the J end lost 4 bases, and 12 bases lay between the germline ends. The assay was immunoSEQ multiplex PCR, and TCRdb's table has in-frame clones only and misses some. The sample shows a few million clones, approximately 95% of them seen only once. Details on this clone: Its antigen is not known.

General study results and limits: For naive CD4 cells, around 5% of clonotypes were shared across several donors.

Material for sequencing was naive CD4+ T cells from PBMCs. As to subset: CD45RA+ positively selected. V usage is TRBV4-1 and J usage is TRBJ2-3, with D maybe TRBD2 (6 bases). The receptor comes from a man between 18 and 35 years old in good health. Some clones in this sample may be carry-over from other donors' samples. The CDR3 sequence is CASSQVRGNSDTQYF. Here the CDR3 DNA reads TGCGCCAGCAGCCAAGTCCGGGGGAATTCAGATACGCAGTATTTT.